This note documents a single TCR beta chain sequence. Assay: immunoSEQ multiplex PCR; the TCRdb copy retains only in-frame clones and omits some. Here the sample spans approximately 270,000 clones, roughly nine tenths being singletons. Germline CDR1 and CDR2: SEHNR and FQNEAQ (reference sequence). The length of the CDR3 is 12 residues. Deletions cut 6 bases from V and 0 bases from J, with 5 bases between. This entry belongs to a study of blood T cell repertoires in COVID-19. The source is a man aged 35 to 55 with active or convalescent COVID-19. The sequenced material came from peripheral blood. The chain carries TRBV7-9 and TRBJ1-2; D not certain. In DNA form, the CDR3 reads TGTGCCAGCAGTGTCTCTAACTATGGCTACACCTTC. As protein: CASSVSNYGYTF.